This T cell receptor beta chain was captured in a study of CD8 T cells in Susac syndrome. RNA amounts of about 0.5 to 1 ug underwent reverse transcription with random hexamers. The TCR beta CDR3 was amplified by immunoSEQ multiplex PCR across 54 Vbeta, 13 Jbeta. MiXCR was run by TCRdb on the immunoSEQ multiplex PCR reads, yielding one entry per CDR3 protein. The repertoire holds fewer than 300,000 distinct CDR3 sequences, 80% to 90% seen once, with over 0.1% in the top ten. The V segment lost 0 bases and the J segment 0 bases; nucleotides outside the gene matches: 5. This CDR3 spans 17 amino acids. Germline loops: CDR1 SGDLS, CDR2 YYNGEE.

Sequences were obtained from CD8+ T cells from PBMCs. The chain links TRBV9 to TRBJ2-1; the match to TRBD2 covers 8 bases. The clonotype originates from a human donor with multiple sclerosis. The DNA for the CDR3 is TGTGCCAGCAGCGTAGCGAGCGGGAGCCCCTCCTACAATGAGCAGTTCTTC. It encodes CASSVASGSPSYNEQFF. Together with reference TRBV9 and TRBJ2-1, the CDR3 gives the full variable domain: DSGVTQTPKHLITATGQRVTLRCSPRSGDLSVYWYQQSLDQGLQFLIQYYNGEERAKGNILERFSAQQFPDLHSELNLSSLELGDSALYFCASSVASGSPSYNEQFFGPGTRLTVL.